This entry describes one T cell receptor beta chain. Its antigen is as yet unknown. This entry belongs to a study of shared clonotypes between healthy human individuals. The study's findings and limits: Naive CD4 clonotypes overlapped across a handful of donors at roughly 5.1%.

The method was immunoSEQ multiplex PCR; TCRdb's version includes in-frame clones alone and lacks a portion of them. Among fewer than 850,000 clones listed, about 96% were seen once. Naivety among CD8 cells was defined by CD45RO negativity and positive CCR7 selection, thereby excluding terminally differentiated effector memory CD45RA+ cells. The receptor was derived from a man younger than 40 in good health. The source material was naive CD8+ T cells sorted from blood.

CDR3 coding DNA: TGCGCCAGCAGCCAAACGGACTTCGCCTCTGGAAACACCATATATTTT. It specifies CASSQTDFASGNTIYF. This rearrangement joins TRBV4-1 to TRBJ1-3; no definite D call. The length of the CDR3 is 16 residues. Germline values: CDR1 MGHRA, CDR2 YSYEKL. Trimming pared 2 bases from V and 0 bases from J, leaving 11 bases between.